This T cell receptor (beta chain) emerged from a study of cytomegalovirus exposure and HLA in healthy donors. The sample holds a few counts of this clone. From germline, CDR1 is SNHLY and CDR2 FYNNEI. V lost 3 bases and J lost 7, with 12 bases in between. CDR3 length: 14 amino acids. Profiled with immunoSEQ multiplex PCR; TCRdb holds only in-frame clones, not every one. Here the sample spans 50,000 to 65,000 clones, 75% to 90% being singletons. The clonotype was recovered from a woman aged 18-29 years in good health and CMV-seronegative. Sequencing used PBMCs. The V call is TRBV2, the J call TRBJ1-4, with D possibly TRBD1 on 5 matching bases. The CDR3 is CASSERRGGEKLFF. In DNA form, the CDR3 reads TGTGCCAGCAGTGAGAGGAGGGGTGGTGAAAAACTGTTTTTT.